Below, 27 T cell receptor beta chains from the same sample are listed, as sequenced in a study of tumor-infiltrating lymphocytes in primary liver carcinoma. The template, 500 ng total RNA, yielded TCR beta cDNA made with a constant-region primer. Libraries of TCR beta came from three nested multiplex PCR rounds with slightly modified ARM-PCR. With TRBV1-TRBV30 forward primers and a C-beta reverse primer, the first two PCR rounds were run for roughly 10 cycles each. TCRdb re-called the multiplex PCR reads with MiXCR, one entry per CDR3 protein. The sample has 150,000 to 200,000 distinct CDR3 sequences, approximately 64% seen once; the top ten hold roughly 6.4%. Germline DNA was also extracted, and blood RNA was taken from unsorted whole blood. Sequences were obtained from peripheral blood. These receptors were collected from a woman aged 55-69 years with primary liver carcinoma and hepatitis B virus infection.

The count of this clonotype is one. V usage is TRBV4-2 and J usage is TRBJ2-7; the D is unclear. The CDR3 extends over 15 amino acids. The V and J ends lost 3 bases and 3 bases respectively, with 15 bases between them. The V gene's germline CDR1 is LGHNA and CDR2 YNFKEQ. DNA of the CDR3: TGTGCCAGCAGCCATACCGCGGTCTTAGACTACGAGCAGTACTTC. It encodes CASSHTAVLDYEQYF.

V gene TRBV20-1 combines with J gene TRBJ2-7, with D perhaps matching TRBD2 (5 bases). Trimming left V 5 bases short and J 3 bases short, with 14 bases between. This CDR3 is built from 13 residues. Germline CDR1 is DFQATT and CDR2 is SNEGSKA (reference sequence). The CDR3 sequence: CSAGSGPHYEQYF. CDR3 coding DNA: TGCAGTGCTGGCAGCGGACCCCACTACGAGCAGTACTTC.

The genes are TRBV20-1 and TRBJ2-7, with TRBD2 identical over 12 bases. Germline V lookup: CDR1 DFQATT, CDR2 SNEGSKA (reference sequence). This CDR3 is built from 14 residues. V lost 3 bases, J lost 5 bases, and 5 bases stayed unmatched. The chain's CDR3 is CSARATSGSHEQYF. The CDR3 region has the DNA TGCAGTGCTAGGGCGACTAGCGGGAGCCACGAGCAGTACTTC.

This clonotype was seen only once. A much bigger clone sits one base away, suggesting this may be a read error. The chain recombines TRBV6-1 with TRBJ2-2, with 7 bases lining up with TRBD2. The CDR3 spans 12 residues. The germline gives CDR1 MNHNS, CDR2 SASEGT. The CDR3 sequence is CVSISGIRELFF. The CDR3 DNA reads TGTGTCAGCATCAGCGGGATCCGGGAGCTGTTTTTT.

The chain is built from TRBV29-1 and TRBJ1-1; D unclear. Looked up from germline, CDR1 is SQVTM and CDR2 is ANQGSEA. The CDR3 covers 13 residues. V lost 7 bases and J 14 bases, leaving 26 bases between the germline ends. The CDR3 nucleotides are TGCAGCGCGGGAACCGATACCAACACTGAAGTCTTCTTT. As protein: CSAGTDTNTEVFF.

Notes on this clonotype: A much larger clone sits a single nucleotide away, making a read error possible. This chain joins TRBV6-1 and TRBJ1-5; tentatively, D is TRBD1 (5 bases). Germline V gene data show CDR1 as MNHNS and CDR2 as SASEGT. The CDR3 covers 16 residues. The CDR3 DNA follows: TGTGCCAGCAGGGGGGTGAGCACTTATAGCAATCAGTCCCAGCATTTT. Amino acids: CASRGVSTYSNQSQHF.

The CDR3 protein is CASSFGTGGLDEQFF. The CDR3 DNA reads as TGTGCCAGCAGTTTCGGGACTGGCGGGCTGGATGAGCAGTTCTTC. This sequence joins TRBV12-3 or TRBV12-4 and TRBJ2-1; TRBD2 is a possible D gene (6 bases). Trimming pared 3 bases from V and 8 bases from J, leaving 17 bases between. This CDR3 region has 15 residues.

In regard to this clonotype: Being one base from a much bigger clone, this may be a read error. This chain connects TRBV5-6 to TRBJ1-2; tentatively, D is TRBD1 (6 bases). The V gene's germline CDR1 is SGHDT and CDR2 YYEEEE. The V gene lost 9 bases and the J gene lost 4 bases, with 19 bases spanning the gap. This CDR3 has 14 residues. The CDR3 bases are TGTGCCACCGTGATTTCCAGGGGCAGCTATGGCTACACCTTC. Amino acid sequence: CATVISRGSYGYTF.

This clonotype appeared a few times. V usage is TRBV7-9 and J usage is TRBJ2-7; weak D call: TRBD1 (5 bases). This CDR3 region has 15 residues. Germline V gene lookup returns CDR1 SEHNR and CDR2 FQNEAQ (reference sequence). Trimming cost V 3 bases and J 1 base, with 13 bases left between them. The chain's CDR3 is CASSFWGRLSYEQYF. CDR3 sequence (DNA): TGTGCCAGCAGCTTTTGGGGCAGGCTTTCCTACGAGCAGTACTTC.

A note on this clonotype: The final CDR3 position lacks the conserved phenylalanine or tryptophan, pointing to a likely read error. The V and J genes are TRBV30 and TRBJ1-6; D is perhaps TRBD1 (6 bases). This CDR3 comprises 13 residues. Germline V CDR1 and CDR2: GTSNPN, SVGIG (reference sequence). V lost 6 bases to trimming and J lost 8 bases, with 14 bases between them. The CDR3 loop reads CACRGRVDSPLHY. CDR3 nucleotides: TGTGCCTGCAGGGGTCGGGTGGATTCACCCCTCCACTAT.

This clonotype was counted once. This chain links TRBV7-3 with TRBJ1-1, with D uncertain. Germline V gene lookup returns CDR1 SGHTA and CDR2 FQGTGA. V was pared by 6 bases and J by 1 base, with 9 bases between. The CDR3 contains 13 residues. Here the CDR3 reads CASRKEGNTEAFF. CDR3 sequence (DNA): TGTGCCAGCAGGAAAGAGGGGAACACTGAAGCTTTCTTT.

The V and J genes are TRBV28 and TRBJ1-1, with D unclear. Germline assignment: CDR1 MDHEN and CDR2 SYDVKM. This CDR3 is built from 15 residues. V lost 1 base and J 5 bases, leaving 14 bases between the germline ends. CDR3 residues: CASSLSRYLGTEAFF. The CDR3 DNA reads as TGTGCCAGCAGTTTATCGAGGTATTTGGGGACTGAAGCTTTCTTT. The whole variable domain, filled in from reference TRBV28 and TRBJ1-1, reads DVKVTQSSRYLVKRTGEKVFLECVQDMDHENMFWYRQDPGLGLRLIYFSYDVKMKEKGDIPEGYSVSREKKERFSLILESASTNQTSMYLCASSLSRYLGTEAFFGQGTRLTVV.

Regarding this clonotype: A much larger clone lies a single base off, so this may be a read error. In DNA form, the CDR3 reads TGTGCCAGCAGCTCAGGGACAGGGCCCACTGAAGCTTTCTTT. It encodes CASSSGTGPTEAFF. The chain uses TRBV5-4 and TRBJ1-1, with 9 bases aligning to TRBD1. This CDR3 has 14 residues. Germline V lookup: CDR1 SGHNT, CDR2 YYREEE (reference sequence). V shed 3 bases and J 4 bases; nucleotides not matched to a gene: 4.

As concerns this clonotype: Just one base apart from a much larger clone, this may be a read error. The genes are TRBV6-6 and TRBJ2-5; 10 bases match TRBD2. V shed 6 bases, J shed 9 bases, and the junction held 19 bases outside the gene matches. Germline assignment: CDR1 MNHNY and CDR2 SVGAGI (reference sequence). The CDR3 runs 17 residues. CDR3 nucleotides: TGTGCCAGCAGCCCCGGGGGTAGAACTAGCGGGATCATGGCCCAGTACTTC. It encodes CASSPGGRTSGIMAQYF.

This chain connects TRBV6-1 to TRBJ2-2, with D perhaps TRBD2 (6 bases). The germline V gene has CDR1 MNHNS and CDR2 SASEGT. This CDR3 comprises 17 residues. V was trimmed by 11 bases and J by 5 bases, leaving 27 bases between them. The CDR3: CARGRSTLAIQTGELFF. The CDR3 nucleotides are TGTGCCCGCGGAAGGAGCACACTAGCAATTCAAACCGGGGAGCTGTTTTTT.

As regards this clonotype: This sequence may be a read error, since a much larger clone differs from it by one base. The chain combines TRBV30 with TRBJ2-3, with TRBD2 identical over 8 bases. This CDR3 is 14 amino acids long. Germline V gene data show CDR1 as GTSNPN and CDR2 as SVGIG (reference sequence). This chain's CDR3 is CAWSRGLAADTHYF. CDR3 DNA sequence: TGTGCCTGGAGTCGCGGACTAGCAGCAGATACGCACTATTTT.

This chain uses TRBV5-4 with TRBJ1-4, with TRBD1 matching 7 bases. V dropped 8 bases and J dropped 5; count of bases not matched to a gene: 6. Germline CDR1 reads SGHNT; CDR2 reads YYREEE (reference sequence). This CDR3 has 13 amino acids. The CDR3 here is CASQGGANEKLFF. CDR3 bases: TGTGCCAGTCAAGGGGGCGCGAATGAAAAACTGTTTTTT.

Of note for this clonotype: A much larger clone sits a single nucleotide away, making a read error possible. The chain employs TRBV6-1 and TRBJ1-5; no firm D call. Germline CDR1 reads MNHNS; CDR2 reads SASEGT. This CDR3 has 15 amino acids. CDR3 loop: CASGEAWESNQPQHF. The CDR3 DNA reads TGTGCCAGCGGTGAAGCGTGGGAGAGCAATCAGCCCCAGCATTTT.

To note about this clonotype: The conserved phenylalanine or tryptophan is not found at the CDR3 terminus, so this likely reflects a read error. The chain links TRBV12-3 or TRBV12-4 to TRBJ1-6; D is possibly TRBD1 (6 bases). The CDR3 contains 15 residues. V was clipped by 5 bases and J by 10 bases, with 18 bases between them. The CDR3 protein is CASSPLGGIGSPLHY. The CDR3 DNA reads TGTGCCAGCAGTCCCCTAGGGGGGATCGGGTCACCCCTCCACTAT.

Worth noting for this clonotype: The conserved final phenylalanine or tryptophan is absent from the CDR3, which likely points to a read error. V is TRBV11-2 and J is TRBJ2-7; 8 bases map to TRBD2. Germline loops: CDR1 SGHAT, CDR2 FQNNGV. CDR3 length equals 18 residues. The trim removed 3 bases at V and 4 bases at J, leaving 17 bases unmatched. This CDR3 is CASSFSHSGSRPNYEQYS. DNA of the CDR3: TGTGCCAGCAGCTTCAGCCACAGCGGGAGTCGACCCAATTACGAGCAGTACTCC.

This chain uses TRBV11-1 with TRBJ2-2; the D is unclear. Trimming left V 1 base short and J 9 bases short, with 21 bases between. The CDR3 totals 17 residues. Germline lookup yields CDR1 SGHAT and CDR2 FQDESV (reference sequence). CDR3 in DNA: TGTGCCAGCAGCTTAGAGGACCACCCGTCGAACGCCAGGGAGCTGTTTTTT. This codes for CASSLEDHPSNARELFF. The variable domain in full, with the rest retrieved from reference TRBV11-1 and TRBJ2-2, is EAEVAQSPRYKITEKSQAVAFWCDPISGHATLYWYRQILGQGPELLVQFQDESVVDDSQLPKDRFSAERLKGVDSTLKIQPAELGDSAMYLCASSLEDHPSNARELFFGEGSRLTVL.

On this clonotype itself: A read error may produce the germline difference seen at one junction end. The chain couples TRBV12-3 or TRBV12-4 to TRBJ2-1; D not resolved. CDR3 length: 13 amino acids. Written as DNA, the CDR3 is TGTGCCAGCAGTTTAGGGTTTTACATTGAGCAGTTCTTC. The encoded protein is CASSLGFYIEQFF.

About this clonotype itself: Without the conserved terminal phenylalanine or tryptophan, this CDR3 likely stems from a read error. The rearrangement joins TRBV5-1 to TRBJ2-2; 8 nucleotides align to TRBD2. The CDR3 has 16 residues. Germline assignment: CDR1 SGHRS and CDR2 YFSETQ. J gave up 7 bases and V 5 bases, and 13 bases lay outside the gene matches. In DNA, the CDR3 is TGCGCCAGCAGGAAGGGACTAGTGGTATCCGGCGGGGAGCTGTTTTCT. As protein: CASRKGLVVSGGELFS.

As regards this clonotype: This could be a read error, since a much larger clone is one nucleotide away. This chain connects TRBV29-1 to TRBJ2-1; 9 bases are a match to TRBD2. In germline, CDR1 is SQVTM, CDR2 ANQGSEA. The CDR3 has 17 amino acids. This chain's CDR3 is CSVDDGTSKSSYNQQFF. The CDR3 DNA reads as TGCAGCGTTGACGACGGGACTAGCAAAAGCTCCTACAATCAGCAGTTCTTC.

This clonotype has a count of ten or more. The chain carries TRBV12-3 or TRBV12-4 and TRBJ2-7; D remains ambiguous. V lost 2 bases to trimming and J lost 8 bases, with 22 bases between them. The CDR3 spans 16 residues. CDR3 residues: CASSLSWGGEFGKQYF. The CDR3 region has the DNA TGTGCCAGCAGTTTAAGCTGGGGTGGGGAATTTGGGAAGCAGTACTTC.

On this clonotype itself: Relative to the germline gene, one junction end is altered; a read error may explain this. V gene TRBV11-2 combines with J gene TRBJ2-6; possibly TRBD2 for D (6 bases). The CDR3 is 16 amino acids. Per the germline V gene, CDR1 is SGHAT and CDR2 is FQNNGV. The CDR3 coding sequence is TGTGCCAGCAGCAGCAGGGAAATCGGAGGGGCCGACGTCCTGACTTTC. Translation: CASSSREIGGADVLTF.

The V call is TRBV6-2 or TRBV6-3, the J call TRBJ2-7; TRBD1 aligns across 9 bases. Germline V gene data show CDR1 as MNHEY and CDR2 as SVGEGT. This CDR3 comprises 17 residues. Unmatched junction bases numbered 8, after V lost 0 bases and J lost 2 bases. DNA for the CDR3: TGTGCCAGCAGTTACTCGTGGGGACAGGGCTATCCCTACGAGCAGTACTTC. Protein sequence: CASSYSWGQGYPYEQYF.